The source of this T cell receptor beta chain is a study of cytomegalovirus exposure and HLA in healthy donors. As regards this clone: Its cognate antigen is unknown.

Whole-study results and caveats: Listed as cytomegalovirus-associated were approximately 160 TCR beta chains. Reports showed the classifier diagnosing cytomegalovirus status with high specificity and sensitivity.

While the first cohort had 600 to 800 subjects, the donors belonged to the separate validation cohort of over a hundred subjects. Generated by immunoSEQ multiplex PCR, the TCRdb table keeps only in-frame clones and is missing some. This table holds roughly 150,000 clones, around nine tenths found once. CDR1 MNHNS and CDR2 SASEGT come from the germline V gene. Trimming left V 4 bases short and J 2 bases short, with 14 bases between. The CDR3 sequence is 16 residues long. The chain uses TRBV6-1 and TRBJ2-2; tentatively, D is TRBD2 (5 bases). This TCR was recovered from a man aged 18 to 29 in good health and CMV-seropositive. The sample taken for sequencing was PBMCs. The CDR3 DNA reads TGTGCCAGCAGTGCTTCCGGAGGACTCAACACCGGGGAGCTGTTTTTT. Residues: CASSASGGLNTGELFF.